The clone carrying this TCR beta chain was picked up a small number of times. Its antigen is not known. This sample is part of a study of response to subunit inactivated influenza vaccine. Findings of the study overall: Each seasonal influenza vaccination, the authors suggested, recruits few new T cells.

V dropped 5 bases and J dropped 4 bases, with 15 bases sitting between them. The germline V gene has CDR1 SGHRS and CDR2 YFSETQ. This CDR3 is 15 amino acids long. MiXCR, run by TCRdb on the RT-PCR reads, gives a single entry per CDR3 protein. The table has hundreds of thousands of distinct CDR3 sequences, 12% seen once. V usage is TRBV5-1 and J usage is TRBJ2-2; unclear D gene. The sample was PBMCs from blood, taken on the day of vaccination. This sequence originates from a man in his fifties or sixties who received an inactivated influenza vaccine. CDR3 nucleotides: TGCGCCAGCAGGACGGACGGGTTTTTCACCGGGGAGCTGTTTTTT. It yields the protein CASRTDGFFTGELFF.